This entry concerns a single TCR beta chain. This clonotype was recorded at least ten times. Its antigen remains undetermined. Per-nucleotide qualities are absent, and no much larger clonotype sits a single base away. TCR beta CDR3 regions were amplified from RNA transcripts. For the first round of RT-PCR on the TCR CDR3, the HTBI primer set was used together with the Qiagen OneStep RT-PCR kit. The libraries were constructed in a second round of multiplex PCR and then size-selected and purified. Libraries were sequenced paired-end with 100 bp reads on an Illumina HiSeq2000. The published analysis was carried out like this. Raw data were processed with SOAPnuke, discarding reads with adapters, uncalled bases, mean Phred below 15, or no exact constant-primer or identifier match. High-quality paired reads were merged with COPE v1.2.5, and unique nucleotide sequences were defined as clonotypes. Clonotypes were aligned to IMGT TRBV, TRBD and TRBJ reference segments using MiTCR v1.1. The analysis was restricted to V-J combinations with a frequency above 0.0001, which together covered 99% to 99.2% of the repertoires. The TCS score was defined as F50 (clonal expansion) divided by E x V (chaos), with BLOSUM62-based TCRdist calculated between CDR3 peptides within each V-J. Welch's t-statistics and random forest reduced 450 to 600 V-J features to 13, which were used in a naive Bayes classifier (R e1071). The public reads were reprocessed in TCRdb via fastp at Q25 and MiXCR, keeping in-frame beta chains. Each entry merges the rows of one CDR3 protein and shows their most common DNA and genes. The V and J calls follow TCRdb's processing rather than the paper's. In this sample the table shows some 600,000 distinct CDR3 sequences, roughly 13% of which occur a single time. The ten biggest clones cover 4.5% to 6% of the sample.

The data derive from a study of T cells in Graves' hyperthyroidism and ophthalmopathy (dated by TCRdb to between 2018 and 2021). Broadly, across the study: Peripheral blood samples were taken at initial diagnosis, before any treatment was given. Once sampling was done, hyperthyroidism patients were given methimazole at a starting dose of 30 mg daily, whereas ophthalmopathy patients were given high-dose intravenous methylprednisolone. For training and testing, the 100 or so patients in the discovery cohort were randomly divided in a 7:3 ratio. To identify TCR V-J signatures that set the groups apart, the researchers used a discovery cohort of about a hundred patients, made up of 40 to 45 with Graves' ophthalmopathy and 57 with stable Graves' hyperthyroidism. An independent validation cohort of around 19 hyperthyroidism patients and some 15 patients who later progressed to ophthalmopathy tested prospective prediction of ophthalmopathy. In addition, the study compared T-cell repertoires in thyroid tissue and in blood from roughly six Graves' hyperthyroidism patients. TCR Vbeta CDR3 sequencing of some 140 peripheral blood samples (around 45 ophthalmopathy, approximately 80 hyperthyroidism and about 17 progressor patients) is reported in the paper.

V loses 6 bases of germline sequence and J loses 7 bases, and the interval between the two ends is 18 bases. The CDR3 sequence holds 15 residues, the cysteine and phenylalanine included. Only CDR3 DNA remains: 45 bases, in frame from the first base. Paper-wide results and their limitations: Ophthalmopathy was separated from stable hyperthyroidism by a 13 V-J signature model, with approximately 86% sensitivity and roughly 84% specificity obtained in cross-validation and 80%/75% obtained in testing. In validation, the model predicted progression to ophthalmopathy with approximately 71% sensitivity and around 72% specificity, a median of 6.5 months before onset. Most expanded thyroid clonotypes (frequency above 0.001) were also found in blood, which suggests that blood repertoires may mirror thyroid immune responses. No statistical method was used to fix the sample size in advance, and group allocation was not hidden from the investigators.

The hyperthyroidism patients were between 18 and 65 years old and newly diagnosed, with a disease duration of less than 2 months. Any patient with an uncontrolled infection, another autoimmune disease, pregnancy or lactation was excluded. Clinical symptoms, serum thyroxine and TRAb, thyroid ultrasound, and orbital computed tomography formed the basis for the diagnoses. Blood from progressor patients was drawn when they were first diagnosed with hyperthyroidism, before any ophthalmopathy symptoms appeared. Ficoll-Paque density gradient centrifugation was used to isolate PBMCs from approximately 11 ml of fresh peripheral blood. Progressor patients were first diagnosed with Graves' hyperthyroidism and then developed ophthalmopathy during follow-up. Total RNA was extracted with Trizol reagent, and quality was checked on an Agilent 2100 Bioanalyzer.

Source material: blood. This sequence was found in a woman aged 25 to 39 with Graves' hyperthyroidism that later progressed to Graves' ophthalmopathy. In this chain, TRBV12-3 or TRBV12-4 is recombined with TRBJ1-4; the D region possibly corresponds to TRBD1 (5 bases align). The nucleotides read TGTGCCAGCAGCCTTAGGCCTGGGGGAGGTGAAAAACTGTTTTTT. It translates as CASSLRPGGGEKLFF.